This T cell receptor (beta chain) was recovered during a study of long-term antiretroviral therapy in people with HIV. The run of the v3.0 immunoSEQ assay was at survey level. TCRdb's copy holds only in-frame clones and misses some; the assay was immunoSEQ multiplex PCR. The sample holds some 31,000 clones, 70% to 90% seen once. The germline CDR1 and CDR2 sequences are SGHRS and YFSETQ. This CDR3 region has 15 residues. The germline V and J ends were trimmed by 4 bases and 0 bases, with 8 bases remaining between them. The chain couples TRBV5-1 to TRBJ2-6; no clear D gene. The sample was unsorted PBMCs, taken 1.1 years after starting antiretroviral therapy. The TCR was taken from a man between 18 and 35 years old with HIV. DNA for the CDR3: TGCGCCAGCAGCGAGGACCCCTCTGGGGCCAACGTCCTGACTTTC. This codes for CASSEDPSGANVLTF.